What follows are 5 T cell receptor beta chains derived from one specimen sequenced in a study of shared clonotypes between healthy human individuals. Clones were read by immunoSEQ multiplex PCR, and TCRdb kept only the in-frame ones, dropping some. The sample yields hundreds of thousands of clones, around 97% seen once. The sequenced sample was naive CD4+ T cells sorted from blood. Subset of the sample: CD45RA+ positively selected. All receptors come from a woman in her twenties or thirties in good health.

The CDR3 loop reads CASSFLGEETQYF. The CDR3 region has the DNA TGCGCCAGCAGCTTCCTCGGGGAGGAGACCCAGTACTTC. This rearrangement joins TRBV5-1 to TRBJ2-5; a weak D match, TRBD2 (5 bases). CDR1 and CDR2 from the germline V gene are SGHRS and YFSETQ. The V end was cut by 2 bases, the J end by 5 bases, with 10 bases between. The CDR3 contains 13 residues.

The V gene is TRBV19, the J gene TRBJ2-5, with 8 bases matching TRBD1. Trimming took 5 bases from V and 6 from J; bases not matched to a gene: 14. CDR3 size: 16 residues. Germline CDR1 reads LNHDA; CDR2 reads SQIVND (reference sequence). The CDR3 nucleotides are TGTGCCAGTAGTCCCCGGACAGGGAAGTCGTGGAAGACCCAGTACTTC. This encodes CASSPRTGKSWKTQYF.

The rearrangement uses TRBV29-1 and TRBJ2-3, with D maybe TRBD2 (6 bases). Germline assignment: CDR1 SQVTM and CDR2 ANQGSEA. CDR3 length equals 13 residues. The V and J ends lost 3 bases and 1 base respectively, with 8 bases between them. The CDR3 sequence is CSVDPGGTDTQYF. The CDR3 nucleotides are TGCAGCGTTGATCCGGGAGGCACAGATACGCAGTATTTT.

The gene calls are TRBV6-1 and TRBJ1-1; no firm D call. Germline V CDR1 and CDR2: MNHNS, SASEGT. There are 15 residues in the CDR3. Trimming cost V 7 bases and J 0 bases, with 15 bases left between them. The CDR3 nucleotides are TGTGCCAGCATACGGGCAGGAATCATGAACACTGAAGCTTTCTTT. Its protein is CASIRAGIMNTEAFF.

The CDR3 protein is CASSPFTSGFSTDTQYF. Written as DNA, the CDR3 is TGTGCCAGCAGCCCTTTCACGAGCGGATTTAGCACAGATACGCAGTATTTT. The genes are TRBV6-8 and TRBJ2-3; D is possibly TRBD2 (5 bases). Looked up from germline, CDR1 is MNHGY and CDR2 is SAAAGT. The CDR3 has 17 residues. V was cut by 6 bases and J by 0 bases, with 19 bases left in between.